These 22 T cell receptor beta chains came from one sample sequenced in a study of blood T cell repertoires in COVID-19. Generated by immunoSEQ multiplex PCR, the TCRdb table keeps only in-frame clones and is missing some. The sample lists about 150,000 clones, around 86% occurring once. Sequencing was performed on peripheral blood. These receptors all stem from an older man who had recovered from COVID-19.

This clone was detected once. This chain joins TRBV19 and TRBJ2-7, with a possible D match to TRBD2 (6 bases). V lost 2 bases to trimming and J lost 2 bases, with 10 bases between them. This CDR3 is built from 14 residues. Germline V CDR1 and CDR2: LNHDA, SQIVND (reference sequence). CDR3 DNA sequence: TGTGCCAGTAGTATACAGGAGGGCCCCTACGAGCAGTACTTC. Its protein is CASSIQEGPYEQYF.

The rearrangement joins TRBV29-1 to TRBJ2-2; a possible D gene is TRBD1 (6 bases). The V gene lost 5 bases and the J gene lost 4 bases, with 17 bases spanning the gap. Germline CDR1 is SQVTM and CDR2 is ANQGSEA. CDR3 length: 15 amino acids. The CDR3 loop reads CSVNSGTSFTGELFF. DNA of the CDR3: TGCAGCGTTAACTCCGGGACATCCTTCACCGGGGAGCTGTTTTTT.

The DNA of the CDR3 is TGTGCCAGCAGCTTAGCTTCGGTTACGACCTACGAGCAGTACTTC. Translating it yields CASSLASVTTYEQYF. The chain carries TRBV7-2 and TRBJ2-7; D remains unclear. CDR1 and CDR2 from the germline V gene are SGHTA and FQGNSA. This CDR3 has 15 residues. V lost 0 bases and J lost 2, with 11 bases in between.

The chain carries TRBV9 and TRBJ2-7; D might be TRBD2 (6 bases). Looked up from germline, CDR1 is SGDLS and CDR2 is YYNGEE. The CDR3 contains 15 residues. V was trimmed by 2 bases and J by 1 base, leaving 13 bases between them. CDR3 DNA: TGTGCCAGCAGCGTCGGCGGGACTTTTTCCTACGAGCAGTACTTC. Translated: CASSVGGTFSYEQYF. Drawing the rest from reference TRBV9 and TRBJ2-7, the complete variable domain is DSGVTQTPKHLITATGQRVTLRCSPRSGDLSVYWYQQSLDQGLQFLIQYYNGEERAKGNILERFSAQQFPDLHSELNLSSLELGDSALYFCASSVGGTFSYEQYFGPGTRLTVT.

The chain combines TRBV7-2 with TRBJ2-2, with D perhaps TRBD1 (6 bases). The CDR3 loop spans 14 amino acids. Trimming took off 8 bases at V and 2 bases at J, with 12 bases between the two ends. Germline assignment: CDR1 SGHTA and CDR2 FQGNSA. The CDR3 region is CASGVDRNTGELFF. In DNA, the CDR3 is TGTGCCAGCGGGGTGGACAGAAACACCGGGGAGCTGTTTTTT.

The V gene is TRBV29-1, the J gene TRBJ2-5; D may be TRBD2 (5 bases). The CDR3 consists of 13 residues. Germline V CDR1 and CDR2: SQVTM, ANQGSEA. Trimming took off 4 bases at V and 5 bases at J, with 14 bases between the two ends. CDR3 in amino acids: CSVAGNRLETQYF. The CDR3 DNA reads TGCAGCGTTGCCGGGAATCGCTTGGAGACCCAGTACTTC.

The V gene is TRBV7-9, the J gene TRBJ2-1; 12 positions agree with TRBD2. The CDR3 has 18 residues. V shed 5 bases, J shed 6 bases, and the junction held 14 bases outside the gene matches. CDR1 is SEHNR, CDR2 FQNEAQ, per germline (reference sequence). The CDR3 protein is CASSLPPRLAGVSNEQFF. The CDR3 DNA is TGTGCCAGCAGCCTGCCACCTCGACTAGCGGGAGTAAGCAATGAGCAGTTCTTC.

The table lists this clone with a count of one. The chain combines TRBV18 with TRBJ2-7, with a possible D match to TRBD2 (5 bases). V lost 1 base and J lost 1, with 8 bases in between. Germline CDR1 is KGHSH and CDR2 is LQKENI. The length of the CDR3 is 14 residues. CDR3 amino acids: CASSPRGNSYEQYF. The DNA for the CDR3 is TGTGCCAGCTCACCACGAGGGAATTCCTACGAGCAGTACTTC.

This chain joins TRBV3-1 (or the pseudogene TRBV3-2) and TRBJ1-3; D remains unclear. Germline assignment: CDR1 LGHDT and CDR2 YNNKEL (reference sequence). Trimming left V 1 base short and J 2 bases short, with 12 bases between. The CDR3 extends over 16 amino acids. The CDR3, as DNA: TGTGCCAGCAGCCAAGCTGGCGAGGGTACTGGAAACACCATATATTTT. Amino acid sequence: CASSQAGEGTGNTIYF.

The chain is built from TRBV6-5 and TRBJ2-7; 7 bases agree with TRBD2. Germline CDR1 is MNHEY and CDR2 is SVGAGI. There are 16 residues in the CDR3. The ends lost 0 bases at V and 6 bases at J; junction bases unmatched: 11. The CDR3 DNA is TGTGCCAGCAGTTACTCGAGCGGACTAGGATCCCGCGAGCAGTACTTC. Its translation is CASSYSSGLGSREQYF.

The V and J genes are TRBV6-2 or TRBV6-3 and TRBJ2-5; possible D gene TRBD1, 8 bases. CDR1 is MNHEY and CDR2 is SVGEGT in the germline V gene. Deletions cut 5 bases from V and 0 bases from J, with 19 bases between. CDR3 length: 17 amino acids. CDR3 bases: TGTGCCAGCAGTCCCGGACAGGGAGGGGTGTACCAAGAGACCCAGTACTTC. It encodes CASSPGQGGVYQETQYF.

The rearrangement uses TRBV6-5 and TRBJ2-4; weak D call: TRBD1 (6 bases). CDR3 length equals 10 residues. The germline V and J ends were trimmed by 5 bases and 11 bases, with 7 bases remaining between them. From germline, CDR1 is MNHEY and CDR2 SVGAGI. The CDR3 coding sequence is TGTGCCAGCAGTAACAGGGTTCAGTACTTC. Its protein product is CASSNRVQYF.

The count of this clone is one. The chain links TRBV29-1 to TRBJ2-7; TRBD2 agrees at 14 bases. V was pared by 7 bases and J by 7 bases, with 15 bases of the junction left unmatched. This CDR3 comprises 16 residues. In germline, CDR1 is SQVTM, CDR2 ANQGSEA. CDR3 in amino acids: CSAGLLGTSGSLEQYF. The DNA of the CDR3 is TGCAGCGCTGGTCTGCTTGGGACTAGCGGGAGTTTAGAGCAGTACTTC.

The DNA of the CDR3 is TGCGCCAGCAGCTTGGGCGGGCAGTCCATTAAAAACAATGAGCAGTTCTTC. Translating gives CASSLGGQSIKNNEQFF. The chain recombines TRBV5-1 with TRBJ2-1; perhaps TRBD2 as D (5 bases). The CDR3 has 17 residues. V was cut by 0 bases and J by 5 bases, with 18 bases left in between. Germline loops: CDR1 SGHRS, CDR2 YFSETQ.

This clone was detected only a few times. The chain links TRBV3-1 (or the pseudogene TRBV3-2) to TRBJ1-5, with a tentative D call TRBD1 (5 bases). The germline CDR1 and CDR2 sequences are LGHDT and YNNKEL (reference sequence). The V and J ends lost 0 bases and 6 bases respectively, with 12 bases between them. The CDR3 runs to 15 residues. The CDR3: CASSQDSVRGQPQHF. The CDR3 DNA is TGTGCCAGCAGCCAAGATTCTGTTAGGGGTCAGCCCCAGCATTTT.

With respect to this clone: Other DNA sequences in the same sample also yield this CDR3. The V gene is TRBV3-1 (or the pseudogene TRBV3-2), the J gene TRBJ2-7, with D perhaps TRBD2 (6 bases). Trimming removed 4 bases from V and 3 bases from J, with 7 bases in between. The germline gives CDR1 LGHDT, CDR2 YNNKEL (reference sequence). The length of the CDR3 is 12 residues. The CDR3 DNA reads TGTGCCAGCAGCCCCGGGAGCTACGAGCAGTACTTC. Its protein product is CASSPGSYEQYF.

V is TRBV6-5 and J is TRBJ1-1, with D possibly being TRBD1 (5 bases). V was cut by 5 bases and J by 1 base, with 11 bases left in between. CDR3 length: 14 amino acids. Germline CDR1 MNHEY, CDR2 SVGAGI. CDR3 in DNA: TGTGCCAGCAGTAGGGGACTTACGAACACTGAAGCTTTCTTT. It specifies CASSRGLTNTEAFF.

The chain joins TRBV6-6 to TRBJ2-7, with 7 bases fitting TRBD2. The germline V gene has CDR1 MNHNY and CDR2 SVGAGI (reference sequence). The CDR3 has 16 amino acids. The ends lost 7 bases at V and 0 bases at J; junction bases unmatched: 12. CDR3 sequence reads: CASIPGGSVPSYEQYF. The CDR3 region has the DNA TGTGCCAGCATCCCCGGGGGGAGCGTGCCCTCCTACGAGCAGTACTTC.

The V gene is TRBV5-4, the J gene TRBJ2-2; the match to TRBD2 covers 7 bases. CDR1 and CDR2 from the germline V gene are SGHNT and YYREEE (reference sequence). J was trimmed by 8 bases and V by 5 bases; bases with no gene match: 12. The CDR3 covers 15 residues. CDR3 sequence: CASSLAEGFVGELFF. The CDR3, as DNA: TGTGCCAGCAGTCTAGCGGAAGGGTTCGTTGGGGAGCTGTTTTTT.

The V and J genes are TRBV5-8 and TRBJ1-4; D might be TRBD1 (5 bases). Trimming cost V 0 bases and J 8 bases, with 17 bases left between them. This CDR3 region has 16 residues. The germline gives CDR1 SGHTS, CDR2 YDEGEE. CDR3 nucleotide sequence: TGTGCCAGCAGCTTGGCCAGTGCCAGGGTAACCGAAAAACTGTTTTTT. This gives the protein CASSLASARVTEKLFF.

This clone was detected only once. This chain links TRBV7-2 with TRBJ1-3, with D perhaps matching TRBD1 (5 bases). This CDR3 has 17 amino acids. Germline V CDR1 and CDR2: SGHTA, FQGNSA. V lost 0 bases to trimming and J lost 2 bases, with 14 bases between them. The CDR3 loop reads CASSLAAGRIAGNTIYF. Here the CDR3 DNA reads TGTGCCAGCAGCTTAGCTGCAGGGAGGATAGCTGGAAACACCATATATTTT.

Regarding this clone: The identical CDR3 is also encoded by other nucleotide sequences in the sample. This sequence joins TRBV5-1 and TRBJ1-4; D perhaps matches TRBD1 (5 bases). With 2 bases removed from V and 0 bases from J, the gap between germline ends came to 5 bases. The CDR3 runs 14 residues. Germline loops: CDR1 SGHRS, CDR2 YFSETQ. The CDR3 here is CASSLGATNEKLFF. The CDR3 DNA reads TGCGCCAGCAGCTTAGGGGCAACTAATGAAAAACTGTTTTTT.